This T cell receptor (beta chain) was sequenced in a study of cytomegalovirus exposure and HLA in healthy donors. The J segment lost 3 bases and the V segment lost 6 bases, leaving 6 bases of the junction unmatched. The CDR3 runs 14 residues. Germline-derived CDR1 and CDR2 are LNHDA and SQIVND (reference sequence). The PCR contained 60 Vbeta and 13 Jbeta primers. Here immunoSEQ multiplex PCR was the method, and the copy in TCRdb shows in-frame clones only, minus some. The table includes about 190,000 clones, roughly 77% detected once. This chain uses TRBV19 with TRBJ2-7, with 9 nucleotides matching TRBD1. Sample: PBMCs. This receptor was taken from a man aged 30-40 years in good health and CMV-seropositive. CDR3 amino acids: CASSLGTGRYEQYF. Here the CDR3 DNA reads TGTGCCAGTAGCCTCGGGACAGGGCGCTACGAGCAGTACTTC.